This T cell receptor beta chain emerged from a study of CD8 T cells in Susac syndrome. Reverse transcription of 0.5 to 1 ug RNA used random hexamers. MiXCR was run by TCRdb on the immunoSEQ multiplex PCR reads, yielding one entry per CDR3 protein. The sample includes under 550,000 distinct CDR3 sequences, approximately 85% of them seen just once. Sequencing targeted TCR beta in T cells from blood (CD8+ and CD4+). The sequence came from a human donor with multiple sclerosis. The material sequenced was CD8+ T cells from PBMCs.

The CDR3 loop reads CASSVGRADTGELFF. CDR3 nucleotide sequence: TGTGCCAGCAGTGTAGGCAGGGCGGACACCGGGGAGCTGTTTTTT. This chain joins TRBV2 and TRBJ2-2; the D gene is possibly TRBD1 (5 bases). The V end was cut by 4 bases, the J end by 3 bases, with 12 bases between. The CDR3 is made up of 15 amino acids. CDR1 is SNHLY and CDR2 is FYNNEI in the germline V gene.